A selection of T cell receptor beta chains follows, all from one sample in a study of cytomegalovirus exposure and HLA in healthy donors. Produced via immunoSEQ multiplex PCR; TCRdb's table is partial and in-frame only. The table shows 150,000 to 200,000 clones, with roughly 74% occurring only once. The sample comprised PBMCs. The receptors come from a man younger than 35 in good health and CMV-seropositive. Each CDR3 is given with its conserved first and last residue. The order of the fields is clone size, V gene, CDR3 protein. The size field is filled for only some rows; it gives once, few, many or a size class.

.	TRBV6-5	CASSILQGIDEQYF
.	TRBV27	CASSYGASGYTDTQYF
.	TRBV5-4	CASSPRDRASDTQYF
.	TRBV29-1	CSVDPAGDTQYF
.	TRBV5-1	CASSSGTGTGGQETQYF
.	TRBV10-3	CAISVRSETTDTGELFF
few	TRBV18	CASSLRTSGDEQFF
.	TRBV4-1	CASSPRSGGRELDNEQFF
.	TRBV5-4	CASSLVLPVDSLASNQPQHF
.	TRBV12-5	CASAMDGVYGYTF
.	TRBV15	CATSRDRSRQGGYEQYF
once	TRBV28	CASSLPPSAGGRYEQYF
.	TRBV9	CASSPRPLGDTQYF
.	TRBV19	CASRNRDSFSYEQYF
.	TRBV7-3	CASSLTRGGVVTEAFF
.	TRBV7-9	CASSTPRGVTEAFF
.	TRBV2	CASSGEQGSCGAFF
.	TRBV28	CASSPPPGTSGTDSTDTQYF
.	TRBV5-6	CASSLSAGTGGHEQYF
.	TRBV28	CASIRLAGGYAPGELFF
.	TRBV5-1	CASSLGHNRANTEAFF
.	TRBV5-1	CASSLSGGNTEAFF
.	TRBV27	CASMSGERTDTQYF
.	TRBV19	CASSMGRGELYNEQFF
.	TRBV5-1	CASSFGDRGAYNEQFF
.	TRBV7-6	CASRPGSSYEQYF
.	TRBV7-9	CASSLSQLGTDTQYF
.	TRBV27	CASSLSGVSKNIQYF
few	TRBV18	CASSRQTGSTDTQYF
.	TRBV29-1	CSVGKTSNWLDEQFF
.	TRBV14	CASSPSRRVVGYEQYF
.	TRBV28	CASSSPPRFGVGYTF
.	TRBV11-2	CASRPVSGKREQYF
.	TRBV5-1	CASSLAPGGVNTEAFF
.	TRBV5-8	CASSLGSEGYTF
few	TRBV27	CASRASGRSLETQYF
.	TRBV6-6	CASSYVAGETDTQYF
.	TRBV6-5	CASSLRGRNSPLHF
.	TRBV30	CAWSLTTSFGTDTQYF
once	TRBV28	CASSLPGQPNTEAFF
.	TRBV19	CASSADRFYEQYF
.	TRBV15	CATSRDKEAPQHF
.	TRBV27	CASRTQGIVPDTQYF
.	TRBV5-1	CASSLLGGGYGYTF
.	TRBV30	CAWSVSTGYEQYF
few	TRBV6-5	CASSYVRATGEQYF
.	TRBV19	CASSTTGGRNEQFF
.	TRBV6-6	CASISRGFLTEAFF
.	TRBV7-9	CASSHRETRDTQYF
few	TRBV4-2	CASSQQGKQETQYF